Each of the 21 T cell receptor beta chains below was sequenced from the same sample in a study of OX40 agonist ivuxolimab in advanced cancers. Clones were read by immunoSEQ multiplex PCR, and TCRdb kept only the in-frame ones, dropping some. The sample has 65,000 to 80,000 clones; 91% are singletons. This material consisted of CD4+ or CD8+ T cells sorted from blood, taken in a trial of the OX40 agonist ivuxolimab. These receptors were obtained from an adult with an advanced solid tumor such as melanoma, head and neck, liver or kidney cancer.

This clone was recorded only once. V is TRBV6-5 and J is TRBJ1-2; D not certain. The germline V gene has CDR1 MNHEY and CDR2 SVGAGI. The germline V and J ends were trimmed by 5 bases and 6 bases, with 10 bases remaining between them. This CDR3 is 12 amino acids long. The CDR3 loop reads CASSRRWDGYTF. The CDR3 DNA follows: TGTGCCAGCAGTCGCCGGTGGGATGGCTACACCTTC.

This sequence joins TRBV7-8 and TRBJ1-5; D not resolved. The ends were cut back, 2 bases at V and 4 bases at J, with 9 bases in the middle. Germline lookup yields CDR1 SGHVS and CDR2 FQNEAQ. CDR3 length equals 14 residues. CDR3 DNA: TGTGCCAGCAGCTTACGGTCCCAGAATCAGCCCCAGCATTTT. It encodes CASSLRSQNQPQHF.

The chain combines TRBV18 with TRBJ1-2; D unresolved. CDR1 and CDR2 from the germline V gene are KGHSH and LQKENI. CDR3 length: 14 residues. V lost 1 base and J lost 7, with 13 bases in between. CDR3 protein: CASSPLEGAGGYTF. The DNA for the CDR3 is TGTGCCAGCTCACCACTGGAGGGCGCAGGTGGCTACACCTTC.

The V and J genes are TRBV14 and TRBJ2-7, with a weak D call TRBD1 (5 bases). CDR3 length: 11 residues. CDR1 SGHDN and CDR2 FVKESK come from the germline V gene. V was cut by 10 bases and J by 4 bases, with 11 bases left in between. DNA of the CDR3: TGTGCCACCTCAGGGTTGTACGAGCAGTACTTC. It specifies CATSGLYEQYF.

This clone has a single count. V is TRBV27 and J is TRBJ2-1; tentatively, D is TRBD2 (6 bases). CDR3 size: 16 residues. V was cut by 3 bases and J by 4 bases, with 16 bases left in between. Germline assignment: CDR1 MNHEY and CDR2 SMNVEV (reference sequence). The CDR3 here is CASSFQRTIIYNEQFF. The CDR3 DNA sequence: TGTGCCAGCAGTTTCCAGCGGACTATTATATACAATGAGCAGTTCTTC.

The J gene is TRBJ2-4, the V gene TRBV5-1, with 7 bases matching TRBD2. Germline CDR1 and CDR2: SGHRS and YFSETQ. The CDR3 runs to 16 residues. V was clipped by 3 bases and J by 6 bases; unmatched bases: 12. The CDR3 loop is CASSSGLRERGNIQYF. The CDR3 DNA sequence: TGCGCCAGCAGCTCGGGGCTGCGGGAGCGAGGAAACATTCAGTACTTC.

V and J are TRBV6-6 and TRBJ1-1; the D is unclear. This CDR3 is 13 amino acids long. The V gene's germline CDR1 is MNHNY and CDR2 SVGAGI (reference sequence). Trimming shortened V by 4 bases and J by 6 bases, and 12 bases separated the two germline ends. The CDR3 spells CASSFQRWAEAFF. CDR3 nucleotide sequence: TGTGCCAGCAGTTTTCAAAGGTGGGCTGAAGCTTTCTTT.

The chain couples TRBV7-8 to TRBJ2-1; D is ambiguous. Germline-derived CDR1 and CDR2 are SGHVS and FQNEAQ. V was cut by 2 bases and J by 4 bases, with 6 bases left in between. This CDR3 is built from 13 residues. DNA for the CDR3: TGTGCCAGCAGCTTACCACATTACAATGAGCAGTTCTTC. Protein product: CASSLPHYNEQFF.

The J gene is TRBJ1-5, the V gene TRBV6-6; 7 positions agree with TRBD1. The germline V gene has CDR1 MNHNY and CDR2 SVGAGI (reference sequence). This CDR3 has 15 residues. The ends lost 7 bases at V and 1 base at J; junction bases unmatched: 7. The CDR3 DNA is TGTGCCAGCATTCAAGACAGGGAAAGCAATCAGCCCCAGCATTTT. It is translated as CASIQDRESNQPQHF.

The CDR3 loop is CASSQGTGRLEQYF. For the CDR3, the DNA is TGTGCCAGCAGCCAGGGGACAGGGCGGCTCGAGCAGTACTTC. J is TRBJ2-7 and V is TRBV5-4; 9 bases match TRBD1. Trimming removed 4 bases from V and 6 bases from J; junction bases left unmatched: 8. This CDR3 has 14 amino acids. CDR1 SGHNT and CDR2 YYREEE come from the germline V gene (reference sequence).

The rearrangement uses TRBV28 and TRBJ2-1; 7 bases match TRBD2. Trimming removed 6 bases from V and 4 bases from J; junction bases left unmatched: 12. From germline, CDR1 is MDHEN and CDR2 SYDVKM. The CDR3 covers 16 residues. CDR3 sequence: CASRTTAGIRYNEQFF. CDR3 in DNA: TGTGCCAGCAGAACCACAGCGGGAATCCGATACAATGAGCAGTTCTTC. The full variable domain, its missing parts supplied by reference TRBV28 and TRBJ2-1, is DVKVTQSSRYLVKRTGEKVFLECVQDMDHENMFWYRQDPGLGLRLIYFSYDVKMKEKGDIPEGYSVSREKKERFSLILESASTNQTSMYLCASRTTAGIRYNEQFFGPGTRLTVL.

The V and J genes are TRBV5-5 and TRBJ2-7; D not certain. V lost 4 bases to trimming and J lost 8 bases, with 16 bases between them. The CDR3 sequence is 13 residues long. Germline loops: CDR1 SGHKS, CDR2 YYEKEE (reference sequence). CDR3 bases: TGTGCCAGCAGCCCCGGTGGTAGGGCCCAGCAGTACTTC. Its translation: CASSPGGRAQQYF.

The V call is TRBV5-1, the J call TRBJ2-7; 8 positions agree with TRBD1. This CDR3 contains 13 residues. V lost 7 bases and J lost 0; bases outside the gene matches: 3. Germline assignment: CDR1 SGHRS and CDR2 YFSETQ. CDR3 sequence: CASGQGGSYEQYF. The CDR3 bases are TGCGCCAGCGGACAGGGAGGCTCCTACGAGCAGTACTTC.

The chain carries TRBV6-6 and TRBJ1-5; 8 bases fit TRBD1. Germline V lookup: CDR1 MNHNY, CDR2 SVGAGI (reference sequence). The J segment lost 3 bases and the V segment lost 4 bases, leaving 2 bases of the junction unmatched. This CDR3 has 14 residues. The DNA for the CDR3 is TGTGCCAGCAGTTCGGACAGGGCCAATCAGCCCCAGCATTTT. Its protein product is CASSSDRANQPQHF.

The chain employs TRBV5-6 and TRBJ1-4; 9 bases map to TRBD1. This CDR3 spans 15 amino acids. Germline lookup yields CDR1 SGHDT and CDR2 YYEEEE. The junction had 9 bases not matched to a gene; V was cut back by 5 bases and J by 7 bases. This CDR3 reads CASRMGGTGTEKLFF. CDR3 coding DNA: TGTGCCAGCAGAATGGGTGGGACAGGGACTGAAAAACTGTTTTTT. Together with reference TRBV5-6 and TRBJ1-4, the CDR3 gives the full variable domain: DAGVTQSPTHLIKTRGQQVTLRCSPKSGHDTVSWYQQALGQGPQFIFQYYEEEERQRGNFPDRFSGHQFPNYSSELNVNALLLGDSALYLCASRMGGTGTEKLFFGSGTQLSVL.

V gene TRBV11-1 combines with J gene TRBJ2-7, with D possibly TRBD2 on 6 matching bases. Germline V gives CDR1 SGHAT, CDR2 FQDESV (reference sequence). The CDR3 totals 14 residues. Trimming cost V 3 bases and J 0 bases, with 9 bases left between them. The CDR3 here is CASSFSGGSYEQYF. In DNA, the CDR3 is TGTGCCAGCAGCTTTAGCGGTGGCTCCTACGAGCAGTACTTC.

The chain employs TRBV27 and TRBJ1-5, with a weak D call TRBD1 (5 bases). V lost 2 bases to trimming and J lost 3 bases, with 11 bases between them. The CDR3 is 15 residues long. The germline V gene has CDR1 MNHEY and CDR2 SMNVEV (reference sequence). CDR3 sequence: CASSLAGALNQPQHF. The CDR3 DNA reads TGTGCCAGCAGTTTAGCCGGGGCCCTCAATCAGCCCCAGCATTTT.

About this clone itself: The junction departs from germline at one end; a sequencing error may be responsible. The chain has TRBV7-9 and TRBJ2-3, with D possibly being TRBD2 (6 bases). Germline loops: CDR1 SEHNR, CDR2 FQNEAQ (reference sequence). This CDR3 comprises 11 residues. CDR3 sequence: CLAGRTDTQYF. As DNA, the CDR3 is TGCCTCGCGGGAAGGACAGATACGCAGTATTTT.

The chain has TRBV6-5 and TRBJ2-2, with D possibly called TRBD1 or TRBD2 (5 bases each). Trimming cost V 3 bases and J 5 bases, with 13 bases left between them. The CDR3 has 15 amino acids. The germline V gene has CDR1 MNHEY and CDR2 SVGAGI. CDR3 amino acids: CASSYRGEWTGELFF. CDR3 DNA sequence: TGTGCCAGCAGTTATAGGGGAGAGTGGACCGGGGAGCTGTTTTTT.

The sample holds one count of this clone. The chain is built from TRBV27 and TRBJ2-7, with 10 bases aligning to TRBD2. The CDR3 has 14 amino acids. The ends lost 3 bases at V and 4 bases at J; junction bases unmatched: 3. Per germline, CDR1 MNHEY and CDR2 SMNVEV (reference sequence). CDR3 sequence: CASSFWTSGYEQYF. CDR3 DNA sequence: TGTGCCAGCAGTTTTTGGACTAGCGGTTACGAGCAGTACTTC.

The rearrangement links TRBV19 to TRBJ2-1, with a tentative D call TRBD1 (5 bases). The V and J ends lost 3 bases and 7 bases respectively, with 10 bases between them. The CDR3 totals 13 residues. The germline CDR1 and CDR2 sequences are LNHDA and SQIVND (reference sequence). The DNA for the CDR3 is TGTGCCAGTAGTATGGGCAGGGAAAATGAGCAGTTCTTC. This sequence encodes CASSMGRENEQFF.